The sequence of this TCR beta chain was determined in a study of vaccination effects on CD4 cells after COVID-19. Viral peptide pools were used in the ViraFEST assay to expand antigen-specific CD4+ T cells, and sequencing came afterward. Following 10 days of culture, CD4+ T cells were isolated. Nobody among the vaccine recipients had prior SARS-CoV-2 infection (nucleocapsid antibodies were negative). Cultivation was performed at a few million PBMC per well with roughly 9.2 IU/ml IL-2 and 9.5 to 10 ug/ml peptides added. IL-2 medium took the place of half the medium on both days 3 and 7. Whole-study findings and limits: Infection-derived and vaccine-derived clones contracted markedly late after vaccination.

Germline CDR1 and CDR2: MDHEN and SYDVKM. There are 16 residues in the CDR3. Deletions cut 2 bases from V and 7 bases from J, with 20 bases between. Worth noting for this clone: Its antigen is still unknown.

The data were produced by immunoSEQ multiplex PCR, yet TCRdb's version contains in-frame clones alone and is incomplete. The repertoire has 50,000 or so clones, roughly 80% of them found once; the top ten carry 2% to 3%. The sequencing here drew on CD4+ T cells from PBMCs cultured with HCoV-229E spike peptides, taken before COVID-19 vaccination. The V gene is TRBV28, the J gene TRBJ1-2; possible D gene TRBD1, 5 bases. The sequence was obtained from a human donor who received a COVID-19 vaccine. In nucleotides, the CDR3 is TGTGCCAGCAGTTTAGGATCCCAGGGATATTTAAGTGGCTACACCTTC. Its protein is CASSLGSQGYLSGYTF.